A selection of T cell receptor beta chains follows, all from one sample in a study of shared clonotypes between healthy human individuals. This table comes from immunoSEQ multiplex PCR, and its TCRdb copy is limited to in-frame clones, with some not included. The table shows 530,000 or so clones, with over 60% occurring only once. Sequenced input: PBMCs. The receptors here all came from a middle-aged woman in good health. Some clones in this sample may be carry-over from other donors' samples. The CDR3 runs from the conserved cysteine through the conserved F or W. Fields, in order: CDR3 protein, CDR3 DNA, clone size, D gene, J gene, V gene. The D gene is left open where the match is weak. Clone sizes are given selectively: once, few, many, or a class where the clone is expanded.

CASSLEAEETQYF TGCGCCAGCAGCTTGGAGGCGGAAGAGACCCAGTACTTC - - TRBJ2-5 TRBV5-1
CASSLPGDLISNYGYTF TGTGCCAGCAGTCTCCCGGGGGACTTGATTTCTAACTATGGCTACACCTTC - - TRBJ1-2 TRBV5-6
CASSRNPQGAGTEAFF TGTGCCAGCAGCCGTAACCCTCAGGGTGCGGGCACTGAAGCTTTCTTT - - TRBJ1-1 TRBV7-9
CASSLGTGGYEQYF TGCGCCAGCAGCTTGGGGACAGGGGGTTACGAGCAGTACTTC - TRBD1 TRBJ2-7 TRBV5-1
CAWSSTGVNQPQHF TGTGCCTGGAGTTCGACCGGGGTTAATCAGCCCCAGCATTTT - - TRBJ1-5 TRBV30
CASSPPGTSGSPQFF TGTGCCAGCAGTCCACCCGGGACTAGTGGGAGCCCGCAGTTCTTC - TRBD2 TRBJ2-1 TRBV6-1
CASSARQGALSGNTIYF TGTGCCAGCAGCGCCCGACAGGGGGCTCTCTCTGGAAACACCATATATTTT - TRBD1 TRBJ1-3 TRBV7-3
CASSAWDTQYF TGTGCCAGCAGTGCGTGGGATACGCAGTATTTT - - TRBJ2-3 TRBV25-1
CAISESKRGTVGGTDTQYF TGTGCCATCAGTGAGTCGAAACGAGGGACGGTGGGCGGCACAGATACGCAGTATTTT - - TRBJ2-3 TRBV10-3
CASSLGVLAGVGWAGELFF TGTGCCAGCAGCTTAGGGGTCCTAGCGGGAGTAGGATGGGCCGGGGAGCTGTTTTTT - TRBD2 TRBJ2-2 TRBV7-2
CASSLSGGLFGEQYF TGTGCCAGCAGTTTATCGGGGGGGCTGTTCGGCGAGCAGTACTTC - TRBD2 TRBJ2-7 TRBV28
CASSQDFRTGVGYTF TGTGCCAGCAGCCAAGATTTCAGGACAGGAGTTGGCTACACCTTC - TRBD1 TRBJ1-2 TRBV14
CASSQDSRTGERETQYF TGCGCCAGCAGCCAAGATAGTCGGACAGGGGAACGAGAGACCCAGTACTTC - TRBD1 TRBJ2-5 TRBV4-3
CASSEGLGGLYEQYF TGTGCCAGCAGTGAGGGTCTGGGAGGACTCTACGAGCAGTACTTC - - TRBJ2-7 TRBV6-1
CASSLRPSLRGPSSYEQYF TGTGCCAGCAGCTTGAGGCCCTCTTTAAGAGGGCCGAGCTCCTACGAGCAGTACTTC - - TRBJ2-7 TRBV13
CASSLGGLAGTYNEQFF TGCGCCAGCAGCTTGGGGGGCCTAGCGGGTACATACAATGAGCAGTTCTTC - TRBD2 TRBJ2-1 TRBV5-1
CASSPLDSAPSYIF TGTGCCAGCTCACCACTCGACAGCGCCCCGAGTTATATCTTT - - TRBJ1-1 TRBV18
CASSRDRDNEKLFF TGTGCCAGTAGTAGGGACAGGGATAATGAAAAACTGTTTTTT - TRBD1 TRBJ1-4 TRBV19
CASSPRQTDAYEQYF TGTGCCAGCAGCCCCCGCCAGACGGATGCCTACGAGCAGTACTTC - - TRBJ2-7 TRBV5-5
CASLGPNTEAFF TGTGCCAGCTTGGGCCCGAACACTGAAGCTTTCTTT - - TRBJ1-1 TRBV6-1
CASSTTDTQYF TGTGCCAGCTCGACTACAGATACGCAGTATTTT - - TRBJ2-3 TRBV18
CASSLGLAGGTDTQYF TGTGCCAGCAGCTTAGGACTAGCGGGAGGCACAGATACGCAGTATTTT - TRBD2 TRBJ2-3 TRBV7-2
CASSIVRAGGYNEQFF TGTGCCAGTAGTATCGTCCGGGCAGGGGGTTACAATGAGCAGTTCTTC - TRBD1 TRBJ2-1 TRBV19
CASSLVPSFSGRAAGELFF TGCGCCAGCAGCCTTGTTCCTTCATTTAGCGGGAGGGCCGCCGGGGAGCTGTTTTTT - TRBD2 TRBJ2-2 TRBV4-1
CASSSPAGGLADEQYF TGTGCCAGCAGCTCCCCGGCGGGGGGGCTAGCAGACGAGCAGTACTTC - TRBD2 TRBJ2-7 TRBV11-2
CSASTGAYEKLFF TGCAGCGCCTCGACAGGGGCCTATGAAAAACTGTTTTTT - TRBD1 TRBJ1-4 TRBV29-1
CATSRDYNEKLFF TGTGCCACCTCCAGGGATTATAATGAAAAACTGTTTTTT few - TRBJ1-4 TRBV15
CAWSRAGTYNEQFF TGTGCCTGGAGTCGGGCCGGAACCTACAATGAGCAGTTCTTC - - TRBJ2-1 TRBV30
CASSLTLSAGGEQFF TGTGCCAGCAGCTTAACGCTTTCAGCGGGAGGGGAGCAGTTCTTC - TRBD2 TRBJ2-1 TRBV7-3